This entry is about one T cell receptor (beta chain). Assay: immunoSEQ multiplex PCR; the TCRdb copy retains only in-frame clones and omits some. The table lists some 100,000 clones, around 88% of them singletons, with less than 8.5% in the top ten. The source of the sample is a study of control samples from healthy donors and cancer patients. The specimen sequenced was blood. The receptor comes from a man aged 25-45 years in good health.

The CDR3 sequence: CAWSVLGRVYGYTF. Here the CDR3 DNA reads TGTGCCTGGAGTGTGCTGGGGAGAGTTTATGGCTACACCTTC. V and J are TRBV30 and TRBJ1-2; D is undetermined. The CDR3 contains 14 residues. Germline loops: CDR1 GTSNPN, CDR2 SVGIG (reference sequence). Trimming took 0 bases from V and 5 from J, leaving 13 bases between them.